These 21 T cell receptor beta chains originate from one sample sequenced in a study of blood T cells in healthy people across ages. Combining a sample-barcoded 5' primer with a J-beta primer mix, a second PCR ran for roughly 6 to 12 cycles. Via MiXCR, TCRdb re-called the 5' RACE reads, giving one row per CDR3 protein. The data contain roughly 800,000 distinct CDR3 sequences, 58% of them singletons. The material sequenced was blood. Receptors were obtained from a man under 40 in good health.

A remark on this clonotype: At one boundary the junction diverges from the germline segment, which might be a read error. The CDR3 protein is CASSQVARQGTQYF. CDR3 nucleotides: TGTGCCAGCAGCCAAGTGGCGAGGCAAGGGACCCAGTACTTC. This chain joins TRBV14 and TRBJ2-5, with D unresolved. The V gene's germline CDR1 is SGHDN and CDR2 FVKESK. This CDR3 contains 14 residues.

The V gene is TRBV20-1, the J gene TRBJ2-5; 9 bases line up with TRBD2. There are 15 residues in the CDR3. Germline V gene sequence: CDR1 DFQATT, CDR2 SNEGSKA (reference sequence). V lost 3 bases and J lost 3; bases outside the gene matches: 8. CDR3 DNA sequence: TGCAGTGCTAGTGCTAGCGGGGCGATAGAAGAGACCCAGTACTTC. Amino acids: CSASASGAIEETQYF.

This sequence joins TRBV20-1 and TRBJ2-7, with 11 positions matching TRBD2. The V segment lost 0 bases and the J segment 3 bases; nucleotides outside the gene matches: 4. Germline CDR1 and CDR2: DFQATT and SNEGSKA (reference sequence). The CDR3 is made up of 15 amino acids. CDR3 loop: CSARDRTSGSYEQYF. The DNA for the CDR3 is TGCAGTGCTAGAGATCGCACTAGCGGGAGCTACGAGCAGTACTTC.

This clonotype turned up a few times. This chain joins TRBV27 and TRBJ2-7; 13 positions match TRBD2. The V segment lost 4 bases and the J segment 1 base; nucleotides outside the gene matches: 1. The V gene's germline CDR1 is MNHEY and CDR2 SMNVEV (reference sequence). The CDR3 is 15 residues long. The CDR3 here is CASSSGLAGSYEQYF. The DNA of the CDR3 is TGTGCCAGCAGTTCGGGACTAGCGGGGTCCTACGAGCAGTACTTC.

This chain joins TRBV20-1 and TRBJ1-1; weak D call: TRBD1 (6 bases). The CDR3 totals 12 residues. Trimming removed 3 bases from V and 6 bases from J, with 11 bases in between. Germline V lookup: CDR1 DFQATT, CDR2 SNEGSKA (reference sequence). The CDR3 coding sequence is TGCAGTGCTAGTCGAGGGGGGGCTGAAGCTTTCTTT. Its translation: CSASRGGAEAFF.

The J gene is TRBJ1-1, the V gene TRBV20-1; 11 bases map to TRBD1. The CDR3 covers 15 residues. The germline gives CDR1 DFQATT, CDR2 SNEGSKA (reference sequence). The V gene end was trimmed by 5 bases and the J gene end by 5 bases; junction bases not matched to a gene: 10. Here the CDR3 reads CSASGTGGTGTEAFF. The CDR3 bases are TGCAGTGCTTCCGGGACAGGGGGTACAGGTACTGAAGCTTTCTTT.

CDR3 loop: CASSLGLAETDTQYF. In DNA form, the CDR3 reads TGTGCCAGCAGCTTGGGACTAGCAGAGACAGATACGCAGTATTTT. The rearrangement uses TRBV7-9 and TRBJ2-3; 9 bases agree with TRBD2. Germline CDR1 SEHNR, CDR2 FQNEAQ (reference sequence). Losses at the gene ends were 3 bases for V and 3 bases for J; bases not matched to a gene: 4. This CDR3 has 15 amino acids.

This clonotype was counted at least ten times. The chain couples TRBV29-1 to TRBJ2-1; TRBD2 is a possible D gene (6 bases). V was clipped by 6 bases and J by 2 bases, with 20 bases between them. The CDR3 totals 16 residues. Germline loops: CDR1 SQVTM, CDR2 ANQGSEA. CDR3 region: CSVPLGRDGTYNEQFF. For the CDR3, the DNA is TGCAGCGTGCCCCTGGGGCGGGACGGAACCTACAATGAGCAGTTCTTC.

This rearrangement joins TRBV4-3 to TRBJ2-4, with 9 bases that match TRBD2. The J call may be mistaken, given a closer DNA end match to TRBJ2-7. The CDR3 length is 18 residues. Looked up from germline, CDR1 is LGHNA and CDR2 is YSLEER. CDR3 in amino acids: CASSQESSLAGRAYEQYF. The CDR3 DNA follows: TGCGCCAGCAGCCAAGAGAGCTCTCTAGCGGGGAGGGCCTACGAGCAGTACTTC.

CDR3 region: CSAREGTGYEQYF. The CDR3 DNA reads as TGCAGTGCTAGAGAAGGGACTGGCTACGAGCAGTACTTC. V and J are TRBV20-1 and TRBJ2-7; TRBD2 might be the D (6 bases). V dropped 0 bases and J dropped 3 bases, with 9 bases sitting between them. From germline, CDR1 is DFQATT and CDR2 SNEGSKA (reference sequence). This CDR3 has 13 residues.

CDR3 sequence (DNA): TGTGCCAGCACTCTCACGTCAGGGACGGTGGGTGAAAAACTGTTTTTT. Translated, it gives CASTLTSGTVGEKLFF. The rearrangement uses TRBV2 and TRBJ1-4, with D tentatively TRBD1 (5 bases). V was clipped by 7 bases and J by 7 bases, with 22 bases between them. The CDR3 is made up of 16 amino acids. The germline CDR1 and CDR2 sequences are SNHLY and FYNNEI.

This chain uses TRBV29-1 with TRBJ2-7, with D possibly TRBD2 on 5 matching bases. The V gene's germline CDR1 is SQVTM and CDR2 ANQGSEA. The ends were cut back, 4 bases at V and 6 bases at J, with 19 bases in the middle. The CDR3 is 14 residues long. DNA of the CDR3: TGCAGCGTTGTTCCCCGGGGTAGCGATGCCGAGCAGTACTTC. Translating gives CSVVPRGSDAEQYF.

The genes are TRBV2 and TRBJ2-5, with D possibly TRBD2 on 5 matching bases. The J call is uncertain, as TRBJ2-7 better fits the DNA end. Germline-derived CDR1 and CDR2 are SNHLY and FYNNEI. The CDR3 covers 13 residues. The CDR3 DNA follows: TGTGCCAGCCCTTCCGGGAAGCCCTACGAGCAGTACTTC. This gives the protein CASPSGKPYEQYF.

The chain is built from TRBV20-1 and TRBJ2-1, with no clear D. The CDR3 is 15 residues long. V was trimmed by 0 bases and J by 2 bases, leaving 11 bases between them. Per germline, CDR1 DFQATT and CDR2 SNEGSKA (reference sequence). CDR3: CSARDPVVPYNEQFF. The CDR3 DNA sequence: TGCAGTGCTAGAGATCCCGTGGTCCCCTACAATGAGCAGTTCTTC.

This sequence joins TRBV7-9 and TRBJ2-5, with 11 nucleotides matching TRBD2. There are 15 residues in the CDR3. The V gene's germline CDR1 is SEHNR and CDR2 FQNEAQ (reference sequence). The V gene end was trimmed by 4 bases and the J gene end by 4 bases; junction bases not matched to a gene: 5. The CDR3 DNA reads TGTGCCAGCAGCTCCACTAGCGGGGGTGTAGAGACCCAGTACTTC. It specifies CASSSTSGGVETQYF.

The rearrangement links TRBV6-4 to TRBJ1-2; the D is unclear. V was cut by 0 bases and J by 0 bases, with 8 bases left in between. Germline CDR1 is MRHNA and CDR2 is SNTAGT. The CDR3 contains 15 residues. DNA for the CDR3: TGTGCCAGCAGTGACTCGGCAGCGGCTAACTATGGCTACACCTTC. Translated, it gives CASSDSAAANYGYTF.

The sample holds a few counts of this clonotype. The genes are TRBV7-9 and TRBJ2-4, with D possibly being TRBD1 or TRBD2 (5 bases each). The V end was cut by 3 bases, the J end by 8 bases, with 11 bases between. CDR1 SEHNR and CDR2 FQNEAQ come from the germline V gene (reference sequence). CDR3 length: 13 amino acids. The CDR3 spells CASSFEGRDIQYF. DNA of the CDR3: TGTGCCAGCAGCTTCGAGGGACGGGACATTCAGTACTTC.

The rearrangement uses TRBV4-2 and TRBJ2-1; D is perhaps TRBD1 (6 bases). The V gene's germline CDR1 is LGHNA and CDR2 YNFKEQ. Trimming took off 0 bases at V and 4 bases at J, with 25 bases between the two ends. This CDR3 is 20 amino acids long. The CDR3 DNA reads TGTGCCAGCAGCCAAGACAACCCAGGCCAAGGGACAAGCCTTTACAATGAGCAGTTCTTC. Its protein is CASSQDNPGQGTSLYNEQFF.

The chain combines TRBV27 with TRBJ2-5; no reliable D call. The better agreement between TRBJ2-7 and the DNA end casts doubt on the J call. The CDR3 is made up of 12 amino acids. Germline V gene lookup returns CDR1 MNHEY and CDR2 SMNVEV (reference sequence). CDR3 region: CASSGNFYEQYF. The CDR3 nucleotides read TGTGCCAGCAGCGGTAATTTCTACGAGCAGTACTTC.

CDR3 DNA: TGCAGCGTTGGGCTAGGAGGCTACAATGAGCAGTTCTTC. Encoded protein: CSVGLGGYNEQFF. The chain recombines TRBV29-1 with TRBJ2-1; possibly TRBD2 for D (5 bases). Germline CDR1 SQVTM, CDR2 ANQGSEA. This CDR3 has 13 amino acids. V was cut by 4 bases and J by 3 bases, with 10 bases left in between.

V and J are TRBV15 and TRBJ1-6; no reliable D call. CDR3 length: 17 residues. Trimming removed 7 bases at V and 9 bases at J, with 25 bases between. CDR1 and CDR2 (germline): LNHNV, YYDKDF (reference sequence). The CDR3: CATMLASRTAVGSPLHF. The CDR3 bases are TGTGCCACCATGTTAGCGTCCCGAACGGCAGTCGGTTCACCCCTCCACTTT.